This TCR beta chain was identified in a study of blood T cell repertoires in COVID-19. About the research overall: The analysed material was cDNA or gDNA that came from T cells, B-cell-depleted T cells, or PBMCs.

Enrollees, about 18 to 89 years old, lived in 24 US areas. Participants' own reports of clinical history determined their cohort assignment. In the original processing: From reference gene primer amplification, estimates of nucleated cell counts were derived. Generated by immunoSEQ multiplex PCR, the TCRdb table keeps only in-frame clones and is missing some. That table gives V, J and clone size, and the DNA gave D and trimming. Among approximately 160,000 clones, around 83% were seen once, and the ten largest hold 3.6%. V trimming: 2 bases; J trimming: 6 bases; junction bases outside the gene matches: 4. Germline loops: CDR1 SGHAT, CDR2 FQNNGV. This CDR3 comprises 15 residues.

Sequencing used PBMCs or T cells enriched from blood (not recorded which). The receptor comes from a woman in her forties or fifties in a cohort exposed to, infected with or recovered from COVID-19 (not recorded which). The chain carries TRBV11-2 and TRBJ2-2; 9 bases align to TRBD1. The CDR3 bases are TGTGCCAGCAGCTTACGGACAGGGGAATCCGGGGAGCTGTTTTTT. It translates to CASSLRTGESGELFF. Variable domain in full (rest from reference TRBV11-2 and TRBJ2-2): EAGVAQSPRYKIIEKRQSVAFWCNPISGHATLYWYQQILGQGPKLLIQFQNNGVVDDSQLPKDRFSAERLKGVDSTLKIQPAKLEDSAVYLCASSLRTGESGELFFGEGSRLTVL.